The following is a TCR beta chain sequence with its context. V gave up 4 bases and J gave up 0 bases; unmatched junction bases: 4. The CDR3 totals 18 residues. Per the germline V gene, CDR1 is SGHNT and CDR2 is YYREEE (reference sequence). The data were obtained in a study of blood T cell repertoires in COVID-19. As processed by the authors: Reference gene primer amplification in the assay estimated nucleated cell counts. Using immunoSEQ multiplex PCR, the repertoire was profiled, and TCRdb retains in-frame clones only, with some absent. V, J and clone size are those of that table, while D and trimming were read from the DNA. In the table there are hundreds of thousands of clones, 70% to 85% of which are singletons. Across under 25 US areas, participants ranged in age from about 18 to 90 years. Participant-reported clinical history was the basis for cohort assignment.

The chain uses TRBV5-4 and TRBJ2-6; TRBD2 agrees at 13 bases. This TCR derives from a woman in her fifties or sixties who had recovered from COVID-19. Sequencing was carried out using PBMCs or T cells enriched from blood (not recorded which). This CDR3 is CASSGGLAGSSGANVLTF. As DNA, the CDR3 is TGTGCCAGCAGCGGGGGACTAGCGGGGTCCTCTGGGGCCAACGTCCTGACTTTC.